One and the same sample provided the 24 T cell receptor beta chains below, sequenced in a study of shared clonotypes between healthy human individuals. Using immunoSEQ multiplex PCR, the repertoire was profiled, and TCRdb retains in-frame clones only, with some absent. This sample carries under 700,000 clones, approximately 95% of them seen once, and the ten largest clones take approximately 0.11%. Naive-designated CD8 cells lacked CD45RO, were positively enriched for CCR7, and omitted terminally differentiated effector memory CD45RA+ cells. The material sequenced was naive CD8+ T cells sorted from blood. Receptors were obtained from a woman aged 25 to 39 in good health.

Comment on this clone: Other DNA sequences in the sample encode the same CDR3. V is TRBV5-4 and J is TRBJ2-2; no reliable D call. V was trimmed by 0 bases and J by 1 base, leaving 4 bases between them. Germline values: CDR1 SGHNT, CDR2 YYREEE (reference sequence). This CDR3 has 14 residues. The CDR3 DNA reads TGTGCCAGCAGCTTGGCAGGGAACACCGGGGAGCTGTTTTTT. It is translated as CASSLAGNTGELFF. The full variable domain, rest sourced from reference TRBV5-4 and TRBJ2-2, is ETGVTQSPTHLIKTRGQQVTLRCSSQSGHNTVSWYQQALGQGPQFIFQYYREEENGRGNFPPRFSGLQFPNYSSELNVNALELDDSALYLCASSLAGNTGELFFGEGSRLTVL.

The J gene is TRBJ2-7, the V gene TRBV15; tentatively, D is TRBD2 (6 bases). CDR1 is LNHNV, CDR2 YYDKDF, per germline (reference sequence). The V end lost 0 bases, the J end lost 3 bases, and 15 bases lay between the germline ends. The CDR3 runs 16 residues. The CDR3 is CATSRDQGSGVYEQYF. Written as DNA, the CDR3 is TGTGCCACCAGCAGAGATCAGGGTAGCGGCGTCTACGAGCAGTACTTC.

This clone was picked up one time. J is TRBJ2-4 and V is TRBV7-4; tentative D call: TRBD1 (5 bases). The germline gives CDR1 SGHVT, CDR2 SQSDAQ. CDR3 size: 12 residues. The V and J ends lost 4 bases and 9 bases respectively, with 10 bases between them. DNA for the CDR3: TGTGCCAGCAGCTGGGGCCTCGGCATTCAGTACTTC. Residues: CASSWGLGIQYF.

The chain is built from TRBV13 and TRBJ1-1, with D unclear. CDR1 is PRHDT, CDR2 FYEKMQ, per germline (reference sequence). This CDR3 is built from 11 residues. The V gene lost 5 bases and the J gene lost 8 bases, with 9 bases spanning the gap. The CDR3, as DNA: TGTGCCAGCAGCCTCCGGGGAGAAGCTTTCTTT. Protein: CASSLRGEAFF. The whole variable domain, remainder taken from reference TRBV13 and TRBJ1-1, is AAGVIQSPRHLIKEKRETATLKCYPIPRHDTVYWYQQGPGQDPQFLISFYEKMQSDKGSIPDRFSAQQFSDYHSELNMSSLELGDSALYFCASSLRGEAFFGQGTRLTVV.

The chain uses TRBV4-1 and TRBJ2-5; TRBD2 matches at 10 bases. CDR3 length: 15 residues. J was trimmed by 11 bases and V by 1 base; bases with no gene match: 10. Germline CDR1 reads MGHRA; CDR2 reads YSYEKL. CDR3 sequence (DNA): TGCGCCAGCAGCCAAGGGCCGATAGCGGGAGGATGGCAGTACTTC. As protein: CASSQGPIAGGWQYF.

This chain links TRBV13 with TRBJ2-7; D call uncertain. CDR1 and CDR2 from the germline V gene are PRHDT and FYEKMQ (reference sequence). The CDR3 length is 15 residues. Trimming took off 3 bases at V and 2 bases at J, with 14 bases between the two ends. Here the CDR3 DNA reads TGTGCCAGCAGCTTGTGGTCATCCGGCACCTACGAGCAGTACTTC. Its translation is CASSLWSSGTYEQYF.

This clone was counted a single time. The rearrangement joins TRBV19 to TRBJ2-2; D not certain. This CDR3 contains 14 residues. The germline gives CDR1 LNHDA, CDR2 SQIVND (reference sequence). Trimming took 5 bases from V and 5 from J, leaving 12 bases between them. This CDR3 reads CASSPNPGTGELFF. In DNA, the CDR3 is TGTGCCAGTAGTCCCAACCCCGGGACCGGGGAGCTGTTTTTT. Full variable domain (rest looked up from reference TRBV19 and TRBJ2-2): DGGITQSPKYLFRKEGQNVTLSCEQNLNHDAMYWYRQDPGQGLRLIYYSQIVNDFQKGDIAEGYSVSREKKESFPLTVTSAQKNPTAFYLCASSPNPGTGELFFGEGSRLTVL.

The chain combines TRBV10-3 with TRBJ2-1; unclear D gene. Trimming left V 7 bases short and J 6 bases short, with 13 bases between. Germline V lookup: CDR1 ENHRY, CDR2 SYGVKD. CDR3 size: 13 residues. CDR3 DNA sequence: TGTGCCATCAAACCCCTCAGCGCCAATGAGCAGTTCTTC. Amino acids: CAIKPLSANEQFF.

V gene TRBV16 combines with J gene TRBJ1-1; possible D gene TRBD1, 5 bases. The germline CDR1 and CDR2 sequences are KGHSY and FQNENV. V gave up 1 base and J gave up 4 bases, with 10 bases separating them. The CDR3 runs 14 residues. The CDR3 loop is CASSQLGQGTEAFF. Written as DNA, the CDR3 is TGTGCCAGCAGCCAATTAGGGCAGGGCACTGAAGCTTTCTTT.

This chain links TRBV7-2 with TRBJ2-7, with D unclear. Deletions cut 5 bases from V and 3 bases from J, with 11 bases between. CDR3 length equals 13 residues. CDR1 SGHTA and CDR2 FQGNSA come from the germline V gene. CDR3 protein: CASSRLMDYEQYF. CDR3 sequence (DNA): TGTGCCAGCAGCCGGCTTATGGACTACGAGCAGTACTTC.

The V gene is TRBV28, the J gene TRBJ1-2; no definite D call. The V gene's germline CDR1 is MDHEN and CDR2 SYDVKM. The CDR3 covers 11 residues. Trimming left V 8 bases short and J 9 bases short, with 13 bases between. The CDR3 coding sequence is TGTGCCAGCCAGAGAGGGAAGAGCTACACCTTC. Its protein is CASQRGKSYTF.

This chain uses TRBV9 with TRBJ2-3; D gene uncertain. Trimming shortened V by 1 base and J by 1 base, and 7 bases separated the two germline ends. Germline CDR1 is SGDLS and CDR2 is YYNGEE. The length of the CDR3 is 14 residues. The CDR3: CASSVTWGTDTQYF. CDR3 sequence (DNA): TGTGCCAGCAGCGTAACCTGGGGCACAGATACGCAGTATTTT.

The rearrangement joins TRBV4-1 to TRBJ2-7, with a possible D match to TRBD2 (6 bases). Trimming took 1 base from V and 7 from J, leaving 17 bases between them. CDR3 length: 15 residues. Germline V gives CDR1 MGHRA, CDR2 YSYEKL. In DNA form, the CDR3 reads TGCGCCAGCAGCCAAGGGGGGGACTCGCGCTGGGAGCAGTACTTC. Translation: CASSQGGDSRWEQYF.

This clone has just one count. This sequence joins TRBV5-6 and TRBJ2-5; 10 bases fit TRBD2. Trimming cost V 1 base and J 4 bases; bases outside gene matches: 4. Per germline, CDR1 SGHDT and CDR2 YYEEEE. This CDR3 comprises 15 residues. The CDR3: CASSLLLAGPETQYF. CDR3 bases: TGTGCCAGCAGCTTGTTACTAGCGGGACCAGAGACCCAGTACTTC. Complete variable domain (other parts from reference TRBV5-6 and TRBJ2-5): DAGVTQSPTHLIKTRGQQVTLRCSPKSGHDTVSWYQQALGQGPQFIFQYYEEEERQRGNFPDRFSGHQFPNYSSELNVNALLLGDSALYLCASSLLLAGPETQYFGPGTRLLVL.

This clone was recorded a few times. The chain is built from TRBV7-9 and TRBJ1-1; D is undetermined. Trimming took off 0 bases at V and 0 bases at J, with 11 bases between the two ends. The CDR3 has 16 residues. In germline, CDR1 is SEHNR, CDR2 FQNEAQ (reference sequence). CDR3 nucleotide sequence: TGTGCCAGCAGCTTAGCCGTGACGGAGATGAACACTGAAGCTTTCTTT. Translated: CASSLAVTEMNTEAFF. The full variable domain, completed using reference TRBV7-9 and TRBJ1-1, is DTGVSQNPRHKITKRGQNVTFRCDPISEHNRLYWYRQTLGQGPEFLTYFQNEAQLEKSRLLSDRFSAERPKGSFSTLEIQRTEQGDSAMYLCASSLAVTEMNTEAFFGQGTRLTVV.

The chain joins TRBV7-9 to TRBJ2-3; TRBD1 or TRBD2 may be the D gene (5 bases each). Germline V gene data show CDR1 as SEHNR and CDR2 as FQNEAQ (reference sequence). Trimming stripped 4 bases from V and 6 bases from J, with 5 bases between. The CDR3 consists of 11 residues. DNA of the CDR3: TGTGCCAGCAGCTGGGGGGATACGCAGTATTTT. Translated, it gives CASSWGDTQYF. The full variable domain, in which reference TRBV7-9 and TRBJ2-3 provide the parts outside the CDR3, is DTGVSQNPRHKITKRGQNVTFRCDPISEHNRLYWYRQTLGQGPEFLTYFQNEAQLEKSRLLSDRFSAERPKGSFSTLEIQRTEQGDSAMYLCASSWGDTQYFGPGTRLTVL.

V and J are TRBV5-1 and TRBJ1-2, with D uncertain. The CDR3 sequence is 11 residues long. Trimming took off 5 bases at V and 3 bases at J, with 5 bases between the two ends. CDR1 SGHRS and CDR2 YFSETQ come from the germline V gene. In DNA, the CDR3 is TGCGCCAGCAGGGATGACTATGGCTACACCTTC. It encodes CASRDDYGYTF. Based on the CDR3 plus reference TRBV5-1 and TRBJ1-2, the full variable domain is KAGVTQTPRYLIKTRGQQVTLSCSPISGHRSVSWYQQTPGQGLQFLFEYFSETQRNKGNFPGRFSGRQFSNSRSEMNVSTLELGDSALYLCASRDDYGYTFGSGTRLTVV.

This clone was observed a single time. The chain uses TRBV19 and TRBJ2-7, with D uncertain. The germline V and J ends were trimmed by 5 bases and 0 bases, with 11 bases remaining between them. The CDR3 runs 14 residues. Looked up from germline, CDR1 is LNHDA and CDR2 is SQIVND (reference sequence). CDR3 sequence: CASSFGPRSYEQYF. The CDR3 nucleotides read TGTGCCAGTAGTTTCGGACCGCGCTCCTACGAGCAGTACTTC.

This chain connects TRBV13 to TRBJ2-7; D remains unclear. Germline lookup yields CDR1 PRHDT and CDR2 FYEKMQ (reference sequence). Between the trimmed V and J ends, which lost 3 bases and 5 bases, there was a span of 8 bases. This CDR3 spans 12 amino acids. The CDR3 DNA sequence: TGTGCCAGCAGCTTTCGAGAACACGAGCAGTACTTC. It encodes CASSFREHEQYF.

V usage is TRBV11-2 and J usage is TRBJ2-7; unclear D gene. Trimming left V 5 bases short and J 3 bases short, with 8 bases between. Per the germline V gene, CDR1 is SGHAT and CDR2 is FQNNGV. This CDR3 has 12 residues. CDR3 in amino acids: CASSPGFYEQYF. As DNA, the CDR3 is TGTGCCAGCAGCCCGGGCTTCTACGAGCAGTACTTC.

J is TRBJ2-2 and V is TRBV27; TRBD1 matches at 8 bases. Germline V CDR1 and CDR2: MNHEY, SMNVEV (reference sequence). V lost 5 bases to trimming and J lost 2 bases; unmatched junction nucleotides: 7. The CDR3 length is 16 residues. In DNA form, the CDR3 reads TGTGCCAGCAGTCCGGACAGGGCCGTAAACACCGGGGAGCTGTTTTTT. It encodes CASSPDRAVNTGELFF.

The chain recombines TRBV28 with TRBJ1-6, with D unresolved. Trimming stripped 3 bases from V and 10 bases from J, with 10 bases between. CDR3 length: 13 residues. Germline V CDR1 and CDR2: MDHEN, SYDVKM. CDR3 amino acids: CASSLVTYSPLHF. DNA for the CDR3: TGTGCCAGCAGTTTGGTGACGTACTCACCCCTCCACTTT.

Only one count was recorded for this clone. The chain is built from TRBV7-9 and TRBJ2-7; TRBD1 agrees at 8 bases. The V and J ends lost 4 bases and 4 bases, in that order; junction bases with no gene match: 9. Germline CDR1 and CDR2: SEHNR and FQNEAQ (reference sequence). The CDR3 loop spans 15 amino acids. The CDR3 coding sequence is TGTGCCAGCAGCTATATGGACAGGGTAGGTTACGAGCAGTACTTC. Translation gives CASSYMDRVGYEQYF.

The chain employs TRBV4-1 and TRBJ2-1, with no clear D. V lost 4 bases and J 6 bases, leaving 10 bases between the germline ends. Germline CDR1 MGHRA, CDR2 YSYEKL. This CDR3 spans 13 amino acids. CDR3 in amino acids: CASSRHVVNEQFF. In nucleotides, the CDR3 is TGCGCCAGCAGCCGTCACGTTGTCAATGAGCAGTTCTTC.